These 24 T cell receptor beta chains were all obtained from the same sample, sequenced in a study of OX40 agonist ivuxolimab in advanced cancers. Assay: immunoSEQ multiplex PCR; the TCRdb copy retains only in-frame clones and omits some. The sample carries 37,000 or so clones, around four fifths recorded once. Sample: CD4+ or CD8+ T cells sorted from blood, taken in a trial of the OX40 agonist ivuxolimab. The receptors were sampled from an adult with an advanced solid tumor such as melanoma, head and neck, liver or kidney cancer.

The chain joins TRBV4-1 to TRBJ2-7; D gene ambiguous. Trimming pared 1 base from V and 6 bases from J, leaving 25 bases between. Germline-derived CDR1 and CDR2 are MGHRA and YSYEKL. This CDR3 region has 18 residues. CDR3 sequence reads: CASSQGVLRRNPFGEQYF. For the CDR3, the DNA is TGCGCCAGCAGCCAAGGAGTATTGAGGCGGAACCCATTCGGCGAGCAGTACTTC.

This chain links TRBV4-1 with TRBJ2-2, with 11 bases identical to TRBD2. The CDR3 contains 17 residues. J was trimmed by 2 bases and V by 4 bases; bases with no gene match: 6. Germline V lookup: CDR1 MGHRA, CDR2 YSYEKL. The CDR3 loop reads CASSPLLAGANTGELFF. Written as DNA, the CDR3 is TGCGCCAGCAGCCCCCTACTAGCGGGGGCCAACACCGGGGAGCTGTTTTTT.

The chain links TRBV4-2 to TRBJ2-7; a weak D match, TRBD2 (5 bases). The CDR3 loop spans 15 amino acids. Germline V CDR1 and CDR2: LGHNA, YNFKEQ. V was cut by 0 bases and J by 4 bases, with 13 bases left in between. The CDR3 DNA sequence: TGTGCCAGCAGCCAAGAAAGCGGTCTGGGGTACGAGCAGTACTTC. Protein: CASSQESGLGYEQYF.

The CDR3 DNA reads as TGCGCCAGCAGCCGGGCCCAGGGGGCGTCCTCCTACGAGCAGTACTTC. The encoded protein is CASSRAQGASSYEQYF. V is TRBV5-1 and J is TRBJ2-7, with 8 nucleotides matching TRBD1. Germline V gene data show CDR1 as SGHRS and CDR2 as YFSETQ. There are 16 residues in the CDR3. The junction had 9 bases not matched to a gene; V was cut back by 4 bases and J by 0 bases.

Details on this clone: As the CDR3 is not closed by the conserved phenylalanine or tryptophan, this likely results from a read error. No DNA is shown, since the ends of the CDR3 on it are uncertain; the CDR3 is the one TCRdb lists. The V call is TRBV11-2, the J call TRBJ2-7; the table's D call TRBD2 went unverified against the DNA. CDR1 is SGHAT and CDR2 is FQNNGV in the germline V gene. The CDR3 has 11 residues if both end residues are counted. CDR3 sequence: CASSSSGAGSI.

This chain links TRBV18 with TRBJ2-4, with D possibly being TRBD1 (6 bases). Trimming took 6 bases from V and 2 from J, leaving 11 bases between them. The CDR3 is 14 residues long. The germline V gene encodes CDR1 KGHSH and CDR2 LQKENI. The CDR3 loop is CASSPTGTKNIQYF. The CDR3 DNA reads TGTGCCAGCTCTCCTACAGGGACCAAAAACATTCAGTACTTC. Supplemented by reference TRBV18 and TRBJ2-4, the full variable domain reads NAGVMQNPRHLVRRRGQEARLRCSPMKGHSHVYWYRQLPEEGLKFMVYLQKENIIDESGMPKERFSAEFPKEGPSILRIQQVVRGDSAAYFCASSPTGTKNIQYFGAGTRLSVL.

V and J are TRBV7-7 and TRBJ2-5, with 9 bases fitting TRBD1. CDR1 SSHAT and CDR2 FNYEAQ come from the germline V gene (reference sequence). J was trimmed by 5 bases and V by 1 base; bases with no gene match: 5. The CDR3 sequence is 15 residues long. CDR3 sequence: CASSLGGTGRETQYF. CDR3 nucleotide sequence: TGTGCCAGCAGCTTAGGGGGGACAGGGAGGGAGACCCAGTACTTC.

This clone was seen just once. The chain links TRBV5-1 to TRBJ2-1; 7 positions match TRBD2. The CDR3 is 14 amino acids. Germline V CDR1 and CDR2: SGHRS, YFSETQ. With 2 bases clipped from V and 4 bases from J, the junction kept 3 bases outside the gene matches. This CDR3 reads CASSLTSVYNEQFF. In nucleotides, the CDR3 is TGCGCCAGCAGCTTAACTAGCGTGTACAATGAGCAGTTCTTC.

The chain recombines TRBV5-1 with TRBJ2-5; D possibly matches TRBD1 or TRBD2 (5 bases each). With 9 bases removed from V and 5 bases from J, the gap between germline ends came to 17 bases. The germline V gene encodes CDR1 SGHRS and CDR2 YFSETQ. There are 13 residues in the CDR3. CDR3 residues: CATRDEGWETQYF. The CDR3 coding sequence is TGCGCCACCCGGGACGAGGGGTGGGAGACCCAGTACTTC.

The rearrangement joins TRBV5-6 to TRBJ2-7; 15 positions match TRBD2. This CDR3 has 18 amino acids. Germline CDR1 reads SGHDT; CDR2 reads YYEEEE. V lost 4 bases, J lost 0 bases, and 8 bases stayed unmatched. The CDR3 is CASSPRTSGGASSYEQYF. CDR3 DNA sequence: TGTGCCAGCAGCCCCCGGACTAGCGGGGGGGCCAGCTCCTACGAGCAGTACTTC.

This clone was picked up a small number of times. The gene calls are TRBV4-1 and TRBJ1-2; D gene uncertain. V was shortened by 3 bases and J by 7 bases, with 9 bases between the two germline ends. This CDR3 spans 12 amino acids. Germline values: CDR1 MGHRA, CDR2 YSYEKL. The CDR3 DNA is TGCGCCAGCAGCCACGAAGTCGGTGGCTACACCTTC. This sequence encodes CASSHEVGGYTF.

The V and J genes are TRBV2 and TRBJ1-2; perhaps TRBD1 as D (6 bases). The CDR3 length is 14 residues. The ends were cut back, 5 bases at V and 8 bases at J, with 18 bases in the middle. Germline V CDR1 and CDR2: SNHLY, FYNNEI. The CDR3 coding sequence is TGTGCCAGCAGTAATACAGGGTTTTCGCAGGGCTACACCTTC. Its protein product is CASSNTGFSQGYTF.

The chain combines TRBV6-1 with TRBJ2-3; D gene ambiguous. The germline V and J ends were trimmed by 1 base and 6 bases, with 5 bases remaining between them. Germline V CDR1 and CDR2: MNHNS, SASEGT. The CDR3 runs to 12 residues. CDR3 region: CASSEDDDTQYF. DNA for the CDR3: TGTGCCAGCAGTGAAGACGACGATACGCAGTATTTT.

The chain joins TRBV28 to TRBJ1-6; D possibly corresponds to TRBD1 (5 bases). Germline lookup yields CDR1 MDHEN and CDR2 SYDVKM. CDR3 length equals 13 residues. Trimming removed 6 bases from V and 7 bases from J, with 10 bases in between. The CDR3: CASRKKGNSPLHF. The CDR3 DNA is TGTGCCAGCAGAAAAAAGGGGAATTCACCCCTCCACTTT.

The chain joins TRBV6-1 to TRBJ2-2; 7 bases align to TRBD2. The CDR3 totals 15 residues. CDR1 and CDR2 from the germline V gene are MNHNS and SASEGT. Unmatched junction bases numbered 3, after V lost 5 bases and J lost 0 bases. DNA for the CDR3: TGTGCCAGCAGTCCCAGCGGGACGAACACCGGGGAGCTGTTTTTT. Translating it yields CASSPSGTNTGELFF.

The rearrangement joins TRBV18 to TRBJ1-4; D is ambiguous. CDR3 length: 13 amino acids. The V gene lost 6 bases and the J gene lost 8 bases, with 13 bases spanning the gap. Per the germline V gene, CDR1 is KGHSH and CDR2 is LQKENI. CDR3 region: CASSSREYEKLFF. CDR3 bases: TGTGCCAGCTCCTCGAGGGAATACGAAAAACTGTTTTTT.

V usage is TRBV29-1 and J usage is TRBJ1-6, with D possibly matching TRBD1 (5 bases). The CDR3 contains 15 residues. Deletions cut 7 bases from V and 2 bases from J, with 15 bases between. The germline gives CDR1 SQVTM, CDR2 ANQGSEA. CDR3 sequence reads: CSASQGGTYNSPLHF. The CDR3 DNA follows: TGCAGCGCCAGTCAGGGAGGAACCTATAATTCACCCCTCCACTTT. The variable domain in full, with the rest retrieved from reference TRBV29-1 and TRBJ1-6, is SAVISQKPSRDICQRGTSLTIQCQVDSQVTMMFWYRQQPGQSLTLIATANQGSEATYESGFVIDKFPISRPNLTFSTLTVSNMSPEDSSIYLCSASQGGTYNSPLHFGNGTRLTVT.

This chain joins TRBV5-4 and TRBJ1-1; D is perhaps TRBD1 (5 bases). Looked up from germline, CDR1 is SGHNT and CDR2 is YYREEE (reference sequence). CDR3 length: 12 residues. Deletions cut 3 bases from V and 5 bases from J, with 8 bases between. CDR3 DNA: TGTGCCAGCAGCTCGGGGGGGACTGAAGCTTTCTTT. Its protein product is CASSSGGTEAFF.

The rearrangement joins TRBV6-1 to TRBJ2-7; unclear D gene. CDR3 size: 12 residues. Germline-derived CDR1 and CDR2 are MNHNS and SASEGT. The germline V and J ends were trimmed by 7 bases and 3 bases, with 10 bases remaining between them. CDR3: CASTKLGYEQYF. CDR3 DNA sequence: TGTGCCAGCACCAAGCTAGGCTACGAGCAGTACTTC.

DNA for the CDR3: TGTGCCAGCAGCGTGGACAGGGCGAACGGGGAGCTGTTTTTT. Protein product: CASSVDRANGELFF. The chain combines TRBV7-3 with TRBJ2-2, with 8 bases aligning to TRBD1. This CDR3 contains 14 residues. The junction had 6 bases not matched to a gene; V was cut back by 5 bases and J by 7 bases. Germline loops: CDR1 SGHTA, CDR2 FQGTGA. The whole variable domain, filled in from reference TRBV7-3 and TRBJ2-2, reads GAGVSQTPSNKVTEKGKYVELRCDPISGHTALYWYRQSLGQGPEFLIYFQGTGAADDSGLPNDRFFAVRPEGSVSTLKIQRTERGDSAVYLCASSVDRANGELFFGEGSRLTVL.

J is TRBJ2-1 and V is TRBV4-2; weak D call: TRBD2 (5 bases). V was cut by 4 bases and J by 8 bases, with 18 bases left in between. Germline V gene sequence: CDR1 LGHNA, CDR2 YNFKEQ. The CDR3 totals 15 residues. The CDR3 region has the DNA TGTGCCAGCAGCCTCGGACTCAGTAAAGGAGATGAGCAGTTCTTC. Its protein product is CASSLGLSKGDEQFF.

This rearrangement joins TRBV5-4 to TRBJ2-3; TRBD2 matches 12 bases. CDR3 length equals 16 residues. V dropped 3 bases and J dropped 5; count of bases not matched to a gene: 7. Germline loops: CDR1 SGHNT, CDR2 YYREEE (reference sequence). This chain's CDR3 is CASSSRLAGAGDTQYF. The CDR3 nucleotides are TGTGCCAGCAGCTCTAGACTAGCGGGAGCGGGAGATACGCAGTATTTT.

V gene TRBV28 combines with J gene TRBJ2-7, with D possibly being TRBD1 (5 bases). Per the germline V gene, CDR1 is MDHEN and CDR2 is SYDVKM. The CDR3 has 13 amino acids. The V gene lost 3 bases and the J gene lost 7 bases, with 13 bases spanning the gap. CDR3 coding DNA: TGTGCCAGCAGTTTTAGAACAGGTGCGGAGCAGTACTTC. It yields the protein CASSFRTGAEQYF.

The chain links TRBV9 to TRBJ2-1; 11 bases align to TRBD2. The CDR3 covers 16 residues. From germline, CDR1 is SGDLS and CDR2 YYNGEE. After removal of 0 bases from V and 6 bases from J, the junction contained 5 bases not matched to a gene. The CDR3 spells CASSVGISGGVNEQFF. In nucleotides, the CDR3 is TGTGCCAGCAGCGTAGGGATTAGCGGGGGGGTCAATGAGCAGTTCTTC. Based on the CDR3 plus reference TRBV9 and TRBJ2-1, the full variable domain is DSGVTQTPKHLITATGQRVTLRCSPRSGDLSVYWYQQSLDQGLQFLIQYYNGEERAKGNILERFSAQQFPDLHSELNLSSLELGDSALYFCASSVGISGGVNEQFFGPGTRLTVL.